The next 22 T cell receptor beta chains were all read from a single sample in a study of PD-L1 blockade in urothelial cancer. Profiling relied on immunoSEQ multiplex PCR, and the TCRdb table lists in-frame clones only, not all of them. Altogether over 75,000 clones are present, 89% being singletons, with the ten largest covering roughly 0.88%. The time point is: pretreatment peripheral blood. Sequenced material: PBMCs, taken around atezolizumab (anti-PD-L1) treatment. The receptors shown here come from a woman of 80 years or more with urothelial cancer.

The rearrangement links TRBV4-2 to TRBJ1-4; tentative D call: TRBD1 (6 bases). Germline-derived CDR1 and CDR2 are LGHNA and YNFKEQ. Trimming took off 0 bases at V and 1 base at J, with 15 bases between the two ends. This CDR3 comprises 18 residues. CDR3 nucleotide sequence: TGTGCCAGCAGCCAAGAAGGAATAGGGGGAAAAACTAATGAAAAACTGTTTTTT. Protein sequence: CASSQEGIGGKTNEKLFF.

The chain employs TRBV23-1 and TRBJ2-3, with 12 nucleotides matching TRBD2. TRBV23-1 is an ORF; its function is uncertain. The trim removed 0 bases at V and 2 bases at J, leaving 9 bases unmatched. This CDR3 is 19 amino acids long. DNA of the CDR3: TGCGCCAGCAGTCAATCCCTAGCGGGAGGGCCCCGAACCACAGATACGCAGTATTTT. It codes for CASSQSLAGGPRTTDTQYF.

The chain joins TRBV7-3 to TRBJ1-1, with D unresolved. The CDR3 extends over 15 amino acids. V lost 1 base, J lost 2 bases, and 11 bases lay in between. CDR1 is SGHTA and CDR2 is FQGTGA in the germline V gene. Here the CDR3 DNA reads TGTGCCAGCAGCTTAAACGCGGCGGGAAACACTGAAGCTTTCTTT. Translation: CASSLNAAGNTEAFF.

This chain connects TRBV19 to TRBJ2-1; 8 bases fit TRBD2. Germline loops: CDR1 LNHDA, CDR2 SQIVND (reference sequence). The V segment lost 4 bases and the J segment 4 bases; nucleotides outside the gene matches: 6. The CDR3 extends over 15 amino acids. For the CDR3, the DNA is TGTGCCAGTAGTAACAGCGGGAGTGGGTACAATGAGCAGTTCTTC. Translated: CASSNSGSGYNEQFF.

The CDR3 region is CASSPRTEAFF. In nucleotides, the CDR3 is TGTGCCAGCTCACCCCGGACTGAAGCTTTCTTT. The rearrangement joins TRBV18 to TRBJ1-1; D is undetermined. V lost 3 bases and J 5 bases, leaving 4 bases between the germline ends. Germline V gene data show CDR1 as KGHSH and CDR2 as LQKENI. The CDR3 is made up of 11 amino acids. The full variable domain, in which reference TRBV18 and TRBJ1-1 provide the parts outside the CDR3, is NAGVMQNPRHLVRRRGQEARLRCSPMKGHSHVYWYRQLPEEGLKFMVYLQKENIIDESGMPKERFSAEFPKEGPSILRIQQVVRGDSAAYFCASSPRTEAFFGQGTRLTVV.

CDR3 bases: TGTGCCAGCAGCTGGAACAGAAACACTGAAGCTTTCTTT. This translates into CASSWNRNTEAFF. This chain connects TRBV6-5 to TRBJ1-1; the D is unclear. With 6 bases removed from V and 2 bases from J, the gap between germline ends came to 10 bases. The germline V gene has CDR1 MNHEY and CDR2 SVGAGI. This CDR3 has 13 residues.

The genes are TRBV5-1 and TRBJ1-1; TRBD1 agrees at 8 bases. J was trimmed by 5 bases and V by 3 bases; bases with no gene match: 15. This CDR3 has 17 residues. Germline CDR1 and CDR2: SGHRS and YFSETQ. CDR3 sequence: CASSSRQGTQPVTEAFF. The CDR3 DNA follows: TGCGCCAGCAGCTCAAGACAGGGGACCCAACCGGTGACTGAAGCTTTCTTT. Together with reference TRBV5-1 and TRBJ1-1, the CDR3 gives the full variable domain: KAGVTQTPRYLIKTRGQQVTLSCSPISGHRSVSWYQQTPGQGLQFLFEYFSETQRNKGNFPGRFSGRQFSNSRSEMNVSTLELGDSALYLCASSSRQGTQPVTEAFFGQGTRLTVV.

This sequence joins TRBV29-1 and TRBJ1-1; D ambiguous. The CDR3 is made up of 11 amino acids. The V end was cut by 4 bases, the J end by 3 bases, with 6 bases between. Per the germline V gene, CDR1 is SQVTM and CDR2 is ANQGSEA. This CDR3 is CSVAGYTEAFF. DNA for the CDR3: TGCAGCGTTGCAGGCTACACTGAAGCTTTCTTT.

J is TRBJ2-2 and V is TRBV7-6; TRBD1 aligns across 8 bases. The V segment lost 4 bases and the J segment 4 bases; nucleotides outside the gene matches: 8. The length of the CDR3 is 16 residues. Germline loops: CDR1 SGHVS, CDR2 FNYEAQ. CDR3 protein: CASSSTQGAPTGELFF. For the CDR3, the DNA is TGTGCCAGCAGCTCCACGCAGGGGGCGCCCACCGGGGAGCTGTTTTTT.

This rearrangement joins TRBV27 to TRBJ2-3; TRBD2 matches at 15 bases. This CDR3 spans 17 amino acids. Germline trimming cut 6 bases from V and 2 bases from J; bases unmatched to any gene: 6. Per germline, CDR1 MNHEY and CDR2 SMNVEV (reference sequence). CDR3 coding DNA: TGTGCCAGCAGACAAGGACTAGCGGGGGGGAACACAGATACGCAGTATTTT. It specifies CASRQGLAGGNTDTQYF.

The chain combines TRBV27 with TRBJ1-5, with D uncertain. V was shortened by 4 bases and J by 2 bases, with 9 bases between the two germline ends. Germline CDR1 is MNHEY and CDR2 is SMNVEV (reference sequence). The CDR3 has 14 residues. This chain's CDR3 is CASSSGLRNQPQHF. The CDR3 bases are TGTGCCAGCAGTTCAGGACTACGCAATCAGCCCCAGCATTTT.

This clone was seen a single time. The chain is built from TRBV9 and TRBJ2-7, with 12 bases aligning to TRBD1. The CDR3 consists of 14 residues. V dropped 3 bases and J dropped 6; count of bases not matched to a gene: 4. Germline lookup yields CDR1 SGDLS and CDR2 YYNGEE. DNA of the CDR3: TGTGCCAGCAGCGCCGGGACAGGGGGCTTCGAGCAGTACTTC. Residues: CASSAGTGGFEQYF. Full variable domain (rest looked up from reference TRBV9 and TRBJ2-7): DSGVTQTPKHLITATGQRVTLRCSPRSGDLSVYWYQQSLDQGLQFLIQYYNGEERAKGNILERFSAQQFPDLHSELNLSSLELGDSALYFCASSAGTGGFEQYFGPGTRLTVT.

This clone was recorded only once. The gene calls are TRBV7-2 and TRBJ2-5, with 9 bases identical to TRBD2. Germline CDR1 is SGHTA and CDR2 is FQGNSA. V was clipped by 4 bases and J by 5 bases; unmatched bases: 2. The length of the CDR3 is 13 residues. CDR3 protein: CASSSSGMETQYF. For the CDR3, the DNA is TGTGCCAGCAGCTCTAGCGGGATGGAGACCCAGTACTTC.

As DNA, the CDR3 is TGTGCCAGCAGCCGGATCGGACAGGGCAATGAGCAGTTCTTC. Translation: CASSRIGQGNEQFF. V is TRBV14 and J is TRBJ2-1; 8 nucleotides align to TRBD1. V dropped 4 bases and J dropped 6; count of bases not matched to a gene: 5. The CDR3 extends over 14 amino acids. Germline V gives CDR1 SGHDN, CDR2 FVKESK.

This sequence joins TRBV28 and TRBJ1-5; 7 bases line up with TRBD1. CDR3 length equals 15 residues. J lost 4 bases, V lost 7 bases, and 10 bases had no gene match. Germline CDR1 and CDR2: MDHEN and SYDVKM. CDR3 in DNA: TGTGCCAGCACCCTCGAACAGGGGACTAATCAGCCCCAGCATTTT. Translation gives CASTLEQGTNQPQHF.

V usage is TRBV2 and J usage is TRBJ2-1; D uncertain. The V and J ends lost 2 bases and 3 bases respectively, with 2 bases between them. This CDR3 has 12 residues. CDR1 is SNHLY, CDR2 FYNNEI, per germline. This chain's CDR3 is CASSELYNEQFF. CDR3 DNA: TGTGCCAGCAGTGAACTCTACAATGAGCAGTTCTTC.

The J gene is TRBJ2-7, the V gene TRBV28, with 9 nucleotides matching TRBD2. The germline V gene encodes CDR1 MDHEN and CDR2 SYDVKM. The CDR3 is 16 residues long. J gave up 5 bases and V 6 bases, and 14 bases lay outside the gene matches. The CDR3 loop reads CASRGGGSGRFDEQYF. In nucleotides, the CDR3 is TGTGCCAGCAGGGGGGGCGGGAGCGGGAGGTTCGACGAGCAGTACTTC.

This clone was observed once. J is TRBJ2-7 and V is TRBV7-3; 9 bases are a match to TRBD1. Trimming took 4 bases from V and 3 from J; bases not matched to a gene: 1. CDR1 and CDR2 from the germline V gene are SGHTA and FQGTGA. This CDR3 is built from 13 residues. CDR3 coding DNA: TGTGCCAGCAGCTGGGACAGGGACTACGAGCAGTACTTC. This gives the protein CASSWDRDYEQYF.

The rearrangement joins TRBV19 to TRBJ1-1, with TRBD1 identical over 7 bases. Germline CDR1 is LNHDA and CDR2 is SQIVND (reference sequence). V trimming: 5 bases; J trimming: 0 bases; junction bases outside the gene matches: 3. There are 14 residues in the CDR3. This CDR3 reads CASSLGTVNTEAFF. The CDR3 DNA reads TGTGCCAGTAGTCTTGGGACAGTGAACACTGAAGCTTTCTTT.

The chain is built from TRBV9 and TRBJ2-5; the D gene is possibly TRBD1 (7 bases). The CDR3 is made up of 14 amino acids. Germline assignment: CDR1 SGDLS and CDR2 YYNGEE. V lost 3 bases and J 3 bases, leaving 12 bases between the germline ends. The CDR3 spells CASSGGRGEETQYF. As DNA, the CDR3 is TGTGCCAGCAGCGGTGGCAGGGGGGAAGAGACCCAGTACTTC.

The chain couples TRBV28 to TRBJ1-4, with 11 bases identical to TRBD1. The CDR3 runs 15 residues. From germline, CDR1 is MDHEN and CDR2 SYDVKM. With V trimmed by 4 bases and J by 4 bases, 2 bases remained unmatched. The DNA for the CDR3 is TGTGCCAGCAGTTCGGGACAGGGGGTTAATGAAAAACTGTTTTTT. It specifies CASSSGQGVNEKLFF. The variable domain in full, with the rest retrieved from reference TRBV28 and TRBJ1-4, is DVKVTQSSRYLVKRTGEKVFLECVQDMDHENMFWYRQDPGLGLRLIYFSYDVKMKEKGDIPEGYSVSREKKERFSLILESASTNQTSMYLCASSSGQGVNEKLFFGSGTQLSVL.

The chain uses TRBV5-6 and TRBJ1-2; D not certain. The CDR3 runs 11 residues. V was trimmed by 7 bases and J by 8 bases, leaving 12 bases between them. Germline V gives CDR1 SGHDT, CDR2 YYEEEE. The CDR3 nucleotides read TGTGCCAGCTCGCGGTTGGAAGGCTACACCTTC. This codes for CASSRLEGYTF.